This T cell receptor beta chain originates from a study of blood T cell repertoires in COVID-19. The wider study: From the United States, Italy and Spain came samples of acute and convalescent COVID-19. Sources were T cells, B-cell-depleted T cells, or PBMCs; the material itself was cDNA or gDNA.

The CDR3 length is 15 residues. The germline V gene has CDR1 SGHAT and CDR2 FQNNGV. V shed 5 bases, J shed 4 bases, and the junction held 2 bases outside the gene matches. In the original analysis: Researchers report that nucleated cell counts were estimated from reference gene primer amplification. Produced via immunoSEQ multiplex PCR; TCRdb's table is partial and in-frame only. That table supplies the V and J calls and clone size; D and trimming were determined from the DNA. The table records more than 100,000 clones, around 87% of them present only once. The chain is built from TRBV11-2 and TRBJ2-5; TRBD2 matches 15 bases. The specimen sequenced was peripheral blood. This TCR was sampled from a man aged 50-60 years with active COVID-19. The CDR3 sequence is CASSRTSGGAETQYF. The CDR3 DNA reads TGTGCCAGCAGCCGGACTAGCGGGGGGGCAGAGACCCAGTACTTC.